This paragraph covers one TCR beta chain sequence. Its matching antigen is unknown. Germline CDR1 SNHLY, CDR2 FYNNEI. The CDR3 loop spans 13 amino acids. The V segment lost 6 bases and the J segment 5 bases; nucleotides outside the gene matches: 4. This sample was included in a study of OX40 agonist ivuxolimab in advanced cancers. Overall study context: Patients got intravenous ivuxolimab at 0.01 to 10 mg/kg every 2 weeks. Study conclusions and caveats: Researchers report that CD8+ T cells had, on average, more expanded clones than CD4+. Among the lowest peripheral clonal expansion occurred in 0.1-3.0 mg/kg partial responders.

The protocol was immunoSEQ multiplex PCR, while the TCRdb copy is restricted to in-frame clones and leaves out a portion. The sample holds tens of thousands of clones, about nine tenths seen once. The clonotype comes from an adult with an advanced solid tumor such as melanoma, head and neck, liver or kidney cancer. The sample was CD4+ or CD8+ T cells sorted from blood, taken in a trial of the OX40 agonist ivuxolimab. The chain links TRBV2 to TRBJ2-7; 10 nucleotides match TRBD1. Here the CDR3 reads CASSRDRGHEQYF. As DNA, the CDR3 is TGTGCCAGCAGCCGGGACAGGGGCCACGAGCAGTACTTC.